What follows are 3 T cell receptor beta chains derived from one specimen sequenced in a study of beta chain features in type 1 diabetes. The whole isolated RNA underwent reverse transcription, so sequencing captured expressed TCRB transcripts. This table comes from immunoSEQ multiplex PCR, and its TCRdb copy is limited to in-frame clones, with some not included. Here the sample spans 500,000 to 650,000 clones, around 12% being singletons. For these TCRs, the target antigens are not known. Study observations and caveats: Shortening of TCRB CDR3s, moderate but significant, appeared in all four CD4+ subsets of Type 1 diabetes patients.

The specimen was naive CD4+ T cells from blood. The source is a man between 25 and 39 years old with type 1 diabetes.

The rearrangement joins TRBV29-1 to TRBJ2-6, with D unclear. Germline values: CDR1 SQVTM, CDR2 ANQGSEA. The V and J ends lost 4 bases and 0 bases respectively, with 7 bases between them. This CDR3 comprises 14 residues. CDR3 residues: CSVARSSGANVLTF. For the CDR3, the DNA is TGCAGCGTTGCGAGAAGCTCTGGGGCCAACGTCCTGACTTTC.

This clone has only a few counts. The V gene is TRBV28, the J gene TRBJ2-7; D might be TRBD1 or TRBD2, each matching 5 bases. Germline V lookup: CDR1 MDHEN, CDR2 SYDVKM. The CDR3 length is 13 residues. The germline V and J ends were trimmed by 2 bases and 2 bases, with 7 bases remaining between them. DNA for the CDR3: TGTGCCAGCAGTTTACGGGACCCCTACGAGCAGTACTTC. Protein product: CASSLRDPYEQYF.

There are a few counts of this clone. V gene TRBV28 combines with J gene TRBJ2-2; D call uncertain. V lost 6 bases, J lost 4 bases, and 18 bases lay in between. This CDR3 is 16 amino acids long. The germline V gene encodes CDR1 MDHEN and CDR2 SYDVKM. DNA for the CDR3: TGTGCCAGCAGCCGCCCTAGGGCCCCGGGCACCGGGGAGCTGTTTTTT. It translates to CASSRPRAPGTGELFF.